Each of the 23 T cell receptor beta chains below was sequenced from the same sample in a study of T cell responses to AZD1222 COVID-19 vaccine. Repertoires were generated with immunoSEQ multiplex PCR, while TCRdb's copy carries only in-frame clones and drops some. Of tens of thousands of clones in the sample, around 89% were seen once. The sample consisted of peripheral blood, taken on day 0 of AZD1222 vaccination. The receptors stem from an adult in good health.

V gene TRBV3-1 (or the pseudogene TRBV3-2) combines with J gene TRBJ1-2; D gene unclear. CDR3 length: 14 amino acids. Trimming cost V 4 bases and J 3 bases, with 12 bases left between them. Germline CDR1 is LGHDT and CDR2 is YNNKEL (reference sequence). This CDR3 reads CASSPSRSYYGYTF. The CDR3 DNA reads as TGTGCCAGCAGCCCCTCGAGGAGTTACTATGGCTACACCTTC.

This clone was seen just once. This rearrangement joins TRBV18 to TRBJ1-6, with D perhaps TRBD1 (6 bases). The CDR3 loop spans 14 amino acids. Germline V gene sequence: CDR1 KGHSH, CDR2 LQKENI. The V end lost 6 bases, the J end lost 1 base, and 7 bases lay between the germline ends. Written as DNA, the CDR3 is TGTGCCAGCTCCCAGGGGTCCTATAATTCACCCCTCCACTTT. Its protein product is CASSQGSYNSPLHF.

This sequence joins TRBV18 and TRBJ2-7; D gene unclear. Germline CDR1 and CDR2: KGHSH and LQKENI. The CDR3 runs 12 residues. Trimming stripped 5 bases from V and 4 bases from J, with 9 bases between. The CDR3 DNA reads TGTGCCAGCTCAGTGAGTGGGTACGAGCAGTACTTC. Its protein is CASSVSGYEQYF.

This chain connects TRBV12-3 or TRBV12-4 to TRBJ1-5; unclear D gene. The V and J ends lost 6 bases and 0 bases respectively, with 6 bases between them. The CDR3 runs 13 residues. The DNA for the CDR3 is TGTGCCAGCAGAAGAAGTAGCAATCAGCCCCAGCATTTT. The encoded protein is CASRRSSNQPQHF.

The CDR3 DNA is TGTGCCAGCAGCTTAGGGGACAGCTCCTACGAGCAGTACTTC. This encodes CASSLGDSSYEQYF. V and J are TRBV13 and TRBJ2-7, with D perhaps TRBD1 (6 bases). This CDR3 comprises 14 residues. Trimming removed 0 bases from V and 0 bases from J, with 6 bases in between. Germline CDR1 is PRHDT and CDR2 is FYEKMQ (reference sequence).

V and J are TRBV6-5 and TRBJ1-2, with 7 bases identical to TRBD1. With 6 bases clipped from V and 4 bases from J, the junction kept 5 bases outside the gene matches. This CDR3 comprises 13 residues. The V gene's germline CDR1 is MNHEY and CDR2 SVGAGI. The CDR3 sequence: CASSQGQLYGYTF. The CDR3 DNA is TGTGCCAGCAGCCAGGGACAGCTCTATGGCTACACCTTC.

CDR3 in DNA: TGTGCCTGGAGTCTGATTCATGGCTACACCTTC. The encoded protein is CAWSLIHGYTF. The chain uses TRBV30 and TRBJ1-2; no definite D call. Germline V gene data show CDR1 as GTSNPN and CDR2 as SVGIG (reference sequence). The length of the CDR3 is 11 residues. V dropped 2 bases and J dropped 6 bases, with 7 bases sitting between them. The complete variable domain, with remaining parts taken from reference TRBV30 and TRBJ1-2, reads SQTIHQWPATLVQPVGSPLSLECTVEGTSNPNLYWYRQAAGRGLQLLFYSVGIGQISSEVPQNLSASRPQDRQFILSSKKLLLSDSGFYLCAWSLIHGYTFGSGTRLTVV.

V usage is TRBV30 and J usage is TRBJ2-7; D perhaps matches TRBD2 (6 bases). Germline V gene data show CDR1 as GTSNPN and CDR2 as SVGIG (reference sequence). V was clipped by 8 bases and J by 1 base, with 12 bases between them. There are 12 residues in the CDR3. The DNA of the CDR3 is TGTGCCAGCCGGGGACTGTCCTACGAGCAGTACTTC. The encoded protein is CASRGLSYEQYF.

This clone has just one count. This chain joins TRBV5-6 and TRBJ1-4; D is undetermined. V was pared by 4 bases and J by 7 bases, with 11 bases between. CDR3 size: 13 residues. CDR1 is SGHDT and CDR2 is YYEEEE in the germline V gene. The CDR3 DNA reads TGTGCCAGCAGCGTTTACGAGGGTGAAAAACTGTTTTTT. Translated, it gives CASSVYEGEKLFF.

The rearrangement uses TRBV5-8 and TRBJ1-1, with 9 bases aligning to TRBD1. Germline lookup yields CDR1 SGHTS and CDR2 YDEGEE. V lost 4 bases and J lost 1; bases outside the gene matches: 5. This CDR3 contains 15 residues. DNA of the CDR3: TGTGCCAGCAGCCAAAACAGGGGGCAGAACACTGAAGCTTTCTTT. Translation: CASSQNRGQNTEAFF. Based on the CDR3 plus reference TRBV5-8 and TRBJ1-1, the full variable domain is EAGVTQSPTHLIKTRGQQATLRCSPISGHTSVYWYQQALGLGLQFLLWYDEGEERNRGNFPPRFSGRQFPNYSSELNVNALELEDSALYLCASSQNRGQNTEAFFGQGTRLTVV.

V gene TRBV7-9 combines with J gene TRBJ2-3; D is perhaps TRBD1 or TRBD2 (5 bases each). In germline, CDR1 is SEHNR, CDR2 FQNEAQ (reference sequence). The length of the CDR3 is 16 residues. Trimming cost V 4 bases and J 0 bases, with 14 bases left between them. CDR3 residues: CASSSRDGRSTDTQYF. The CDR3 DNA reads TGTGCCAGCAGCTCCCGGGACGGAAGAAGCACAGATACGCAGTATTTT.

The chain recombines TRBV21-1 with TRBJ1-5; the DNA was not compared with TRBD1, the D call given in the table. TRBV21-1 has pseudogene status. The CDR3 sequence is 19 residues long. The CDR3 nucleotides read TGTGCCAGCAGCCAATTGTCAGACAGGGGCACGTATAGCAATCAGCCCCAGCATTTT. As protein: CASSQLSDRGTYSNQPQHF.

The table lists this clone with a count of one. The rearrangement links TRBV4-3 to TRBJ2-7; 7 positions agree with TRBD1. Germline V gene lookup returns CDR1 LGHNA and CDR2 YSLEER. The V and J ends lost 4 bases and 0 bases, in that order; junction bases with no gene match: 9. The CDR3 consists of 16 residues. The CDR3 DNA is TGCGCCAGCAGCCCCTATCCGACAGGGAGCTCCTACGAGCAGTACTTC. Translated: CASSPYPTGSSYEQYF.

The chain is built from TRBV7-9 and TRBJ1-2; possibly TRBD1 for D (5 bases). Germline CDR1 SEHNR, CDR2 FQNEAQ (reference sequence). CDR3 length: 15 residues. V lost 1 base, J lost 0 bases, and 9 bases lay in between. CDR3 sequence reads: CASSLDTGANYGYTF. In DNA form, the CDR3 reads TGTGCCAGCAGCTTAGACACGGGGGCTAACTATGGCTACACCTTC.

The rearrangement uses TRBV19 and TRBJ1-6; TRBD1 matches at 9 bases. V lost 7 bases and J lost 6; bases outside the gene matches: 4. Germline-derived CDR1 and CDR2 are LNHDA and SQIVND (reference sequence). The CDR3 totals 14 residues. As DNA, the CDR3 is TGTGCCAGTACCCCGGGACAGGGTAATTCACCCCTCCACTTT. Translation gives CASTPGQGNSPLHF.

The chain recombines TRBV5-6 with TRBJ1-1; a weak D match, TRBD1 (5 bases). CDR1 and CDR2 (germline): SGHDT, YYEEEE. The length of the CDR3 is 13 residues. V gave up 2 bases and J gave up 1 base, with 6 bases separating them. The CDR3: CASSLRGNTEAFF. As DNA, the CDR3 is TGTGCCAGCAGCTTAAGGGGGAACACTGAAGCTTTCTTT.

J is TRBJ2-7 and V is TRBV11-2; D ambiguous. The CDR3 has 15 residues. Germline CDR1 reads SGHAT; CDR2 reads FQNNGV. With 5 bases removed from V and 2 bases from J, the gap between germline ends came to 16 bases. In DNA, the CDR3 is TGTGCCAGCAGCGCCCTAGACGGATCTCCCTACGAGCAGTACTTC. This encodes CASSALDGSPYEQYF. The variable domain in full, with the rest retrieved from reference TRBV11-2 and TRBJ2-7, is EAGVAQSPRYKIIEKRQSVAFWCNPISGHATLYWYQQILGQGPKLLIQFQNNGVVDDSQLPKDRFSAERLKGVDSTLKIQPAKLEDSAVYLCASSALDGSPYEQYFGPGTRLTVT.

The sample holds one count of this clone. CDR3 protein: CASSVGSPGDGYTF. The DNA of the CDR3 is TGTGCCAGCAGCGTAGGAAGTCCAGGGGATGGCTACACCTTC. The rearrangement joins TRBV9 to TRBJ1-2, with D maybe TRBD1 (6 bases). Germline V gene data show CDR1 as SGDLS and CDR2 as YYNGEE. With 0 bases removed from V and 6 bases from J, the gap between germline ends came to 12 bases. This CDR3 has 14 amino acids.

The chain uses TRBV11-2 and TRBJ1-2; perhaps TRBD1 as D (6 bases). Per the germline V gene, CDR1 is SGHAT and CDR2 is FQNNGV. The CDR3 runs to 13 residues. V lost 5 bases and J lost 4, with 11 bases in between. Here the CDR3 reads CASSPQGAYGYTF. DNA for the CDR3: TGTGCCAGCAGCCCACAGGGCGCCTATGGCTACACCTTC.

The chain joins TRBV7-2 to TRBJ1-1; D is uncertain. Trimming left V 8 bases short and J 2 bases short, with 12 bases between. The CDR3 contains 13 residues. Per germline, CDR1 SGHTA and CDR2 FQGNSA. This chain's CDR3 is CASAKNRNTEAFF. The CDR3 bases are TGTGCCAGCGCCAAAAATAGAAACACTGAAGCTTTCTTT.

The CDR3 here is CASSPIKRDPYNEQFF. As DNA, the CDR3 is TGTGCCAGCAGCCCCATAAAGCGGGACCCCTACAATGAGCAGTTCTTC. The chain is built from TRBV11-2 and TRBJ2-1, with 7 nucleotides matching TRBD2. There are 16 residues in the CDR3. Unmatched junction bases numbered 9, after V lost 5 bases and J lost 2 bases. Germline CDR1 SGHAT, CDR2 FQNNGV.

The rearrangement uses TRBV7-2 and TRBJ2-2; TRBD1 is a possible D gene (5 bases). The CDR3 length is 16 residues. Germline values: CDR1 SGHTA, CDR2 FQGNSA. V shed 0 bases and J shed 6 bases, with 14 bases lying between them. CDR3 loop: CASSLAGLGVPGELFF. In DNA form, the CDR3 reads TGTGCCAGCAGCTTAGCTGGGCTAGGGGTCCCCGGGGAGCTGTTTTTT.

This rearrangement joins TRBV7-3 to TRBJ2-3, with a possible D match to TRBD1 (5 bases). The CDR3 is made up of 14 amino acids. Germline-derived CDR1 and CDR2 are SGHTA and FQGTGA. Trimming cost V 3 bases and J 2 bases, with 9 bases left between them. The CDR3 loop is CASSLGRDTDTQYF. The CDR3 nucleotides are TGTGCCAGCAGCTTGGGCAGGGACACAGATACGCAGTATTTT.